These T cell receptor beta chains were read from a single sample in a study of blood T cell repertoires in COVID-19. Only in-frame clones appear in the TCRdb table, and some are missing; sequencing was by immunoSEQ multiplex PCR. The data contain about 68,000 clones, about 82% of them singletons. Sequencing used peripheral blood. All receptors come from a man aged 45 to 65 with acute or convalescent COVID-19. CDR3s include the opening cysteine and the closing phenylalanine or tryptophan. A D gene is named only where the DNA matches it firmly. Clone sizes are given selectively: once, few, many, or a class where the clone is expanded.

J: TRBJ1-5
V: TRBV5-6
D: .
size: .
length: 14
CDR3: CASSGGAGNQPQHF
DNA: TGTGCCAGCAGCGGGGGGGCTGGCAATCAGCCCCAGCATTTT

J: TRBJ1-1
V: TRBV27
D: .
size: .
length: 14
CDR3: CASSLRDIYTEAFF
DNA: TGTGCCAGCAGTTTAAGGGACATATACACTGAAGCTTTCTTT

J: TRBJ1-1
V: TRBV11-3
D: .
size: .
length: 15
CDR3: CASSLERGANTEAFF
DNA: TGTGCCAGCAGCTTAGAACGGGGGGCGAACACTGAAGCTTTCTTT

J: TRBJ1-5
V: TRBV20-1
D: .
size: .
length: 12
CDR3: CSASHQNQPQHF
DNA: TGCAGTGCTAGTCACCAGAATCAGCCCCAGCATTTT

J: TRBJ2-1
V: TRBV7-8
D: TRBD1
size: .
length: 14
CDR3: CASSYGTADNEQFF
DNA: TGTGCCAGCTCTTACGGGACAGCCGACAATGAGCAGTTCTTC

J: TRBJ2-3
V: TRBV2
D: TRBD2
size: .
length: 14
CDR3: CASRQRGYTDTQYF
DNA: TGTGCCAGCAGGCAGCGGGGGTACACAGATACGCAGTATTTT

J: TRBJ1-5
V: TRBV12-3/TRBV12-4
D: .
size: .
length: 12
CDR3: CASSFVDQPQHF
DNA: TGTGCCAGCAGTTTTGTCGATCAGCCCCAGCATTTT

J: TRBJ1-5
V: TRBV30
D: .
size: .
length: 13
CDR3: CAWGPDFNQPQHF
DNA: TGTGCCTGGGGCCCGGACTTCAATCAGCCCCAGCATTTT

J: TRBJ2-1
V: TRBV4-1
D: .
size: once
length: 14
CDR3: CASSHLGGGYEQFF
DNA: TGCGCCAGCAGCCACCTGGGGGGGGGCTATGAGCAGTTCTTC

J: TRBJ1-4
V: TRBV28
D: .
size: .
length: 14
CDR3: CASSFHSRTEKLFF
DNA: TGTGCCAGCAGTTTCCACAGCAGAACCGAAAAACTGTTTTTT

J: TRBJ1-2
V: TRBV18
D: .
size: once
length: 13
CDR3: CASSPGQEGGYTF
DNA: TGTGCCAGCTCACCAGGGCAGGAAGGTGGCTACACCTTC

J: TRBJ2-3
V: TRBV7-6
D: TRBD1
size: .
length: 16
CDR3: CASSLTLDRVKDTQYF
DNA: TGTGCCAGCAGCTTAACTTTAGACAGGGTGAAAGATACGCAGTATTTT

J: TRBJ2-7
V: TRBV5-5
D: TRBD2
size: .
length: 16
CDR3: CASSSRTSTRSYEQYF
DNA: TGTGCCAGCAGCTCGCGGACTAGCACACGCTCCTACGAGCAGTACTTC

J: TRBJ1-2
V: TRBV13
D: TRBD1
size: .
length: 15
CDR3: CASSSRDRGRYGYTF
DNA: TGTGCCAGCAGCTCGCGAGACAGGGGGCGTTATGGCTACACCTTC

J: TRBJ2-2
V: TRBV19
D: .
size: few
length: 14
CDR3: CASRRQGRTGELFF
DNA: TGTGCCAGTAGACGGCAGGGTCGAACCGGGGAGCTGTTTTTT

J: TRBJ2-1
V: TRBV30
D: .
size: .
length: 15
CDR3: CAWIPFSRGYNEQFF
DNA: TGTGCCTGGATTCCATTCTCCCGGGGGTACAATGAGCAGTTCTTC

J: TRBJ1-4
V: TRBV5-1
D: TRBD1
size: .
length: 15
CDR3: CASSRGQGASEKLFF
DNA: TGCGCCAGCAGCAGAGGACAGGGGGCAAGTGAAAAACTGTTTTTT

J: TRBJ2-5
V: TRBV5-4
D: TRBD2
size: .
length: 15
CDR3: CASSSGTSGQETQYF
DNA: TGTGCCAGCAGCTCCGGGACTAGCGGACAAGAGACCCAGTACTTC

J: TRBJ2-5
V: TRBV28
D: TRBD2
size: .
length: 17
CDR3: CASTHWGREGRQETQYF
DNA: TGTGCCAGCACCCACTGGGGGCGGGAGGGTCGCCAAGAGACCCAGTACTTC

J: TRBJ2-3
V: TRBV28
D: TRBD1
size: .
length: 14
CDR3: CASSRTGGTDTQYF
DNA: TGTGCCAGCAGTCGGACAGGGGGTACAGATACGCAGTATTTT

J: TRBJ1-1
V: TRBV2
D: .
size: .
length: 13
CDR3: CASSDRVGAEAFF
DNA: TGTGCCAGCAGTGACAGGGTTGGCGCTGAAGCTTTCTTT

J: TRBJ1-1
V: TRBV27
D: TRBD1
size: .
length: 13
CDR3: CASIPGGSTEAFF
DNA: TGTGCCAGCATCCCAGGGGGGTCCACTGAAGCTTTCTTT

J: TRBJ1-5
V: TRBV18
D: TRBD1
size: .
length: 15
CDR3: CASSPPGQGYQPQHF
DNA: TGTGCCAGCTCACCACCCGGACAGGGCTATCAGCCCCAGCATTTT

J: TRBJ1-2
V: TRBV6-5
D: .
size: .
length: 15
CDR3: CASSYSGRALDGYTF
DNA: TGTGCCAGCAGTTACTCCGGGCGGGCCCTGGATGGCTACACCTTC

J: TRBJ2-1
V: TRBV19
D: TRBD2
size: .
length: 15
CDR3: CASSRTSGSYNEQFF
DNA: TGTGCCAGTAGTAGGACTAGCGGGAGTTACAATGAGCAGTTCTTC

J: TRBJ1-2
V: TRBV2
D: .
size: .
length: 12
CDR3: CASISQGSGYTF
DNA: TGTGCCAGCATTTCACAGGGCTCTGGCTACACCTTC

J: TRBJ2-1
V: TRBV9
D: .
size: once
length: 16
CDR3: CASSVGGGRRGNEQFF
DNA: TGTGCCAGCAGCGTAGGTGGAGGGAGGCGAGGCAATGAGCAGTTCTTC